This TCR beta chain was profiled in a study of blood T cell repertoires in COVID-19. At the level of the study: Italy, Spain and the United States were the sources of the convalescent and acute COVID-19 samples. The cDNA or gDNA used as material had been derived from T cells, B-cell-depleted T cells, or PBMCs.

In the study's own analysis: Amplified reference gene primers provided the basis for estimating nucleated cell counts. Data came from immunoSEQ multiplex PCR; TCRdb stores just in-frame clones and leaves some out. V and J calls and clone size come straight from that table; D and trimming were deduced from the DNA. The data show about 190,000 clones, about 88% seen once. Sequencing used peripheral blood. The sequence was collected from a man in his sixties or seventies with active or convalescent COVID-19.

CDR3 amino acids: CSVDLRENGYEQYF. CDR3 bases: TGCAGCGTTGATTTGCGGGAGAATGGGTACGAGCAGTACTTC. V usage is TRBV29-1 and J usage is TRBJ2-7, with 7 bases fitting TRBD2. CDR1 and CDR2 from the germline V gene are SQVTM and ANQGSEA. This CDR3 has 14 residues. V was clipped by 3 bases and J by 4 bases; unmatched bases: 9.